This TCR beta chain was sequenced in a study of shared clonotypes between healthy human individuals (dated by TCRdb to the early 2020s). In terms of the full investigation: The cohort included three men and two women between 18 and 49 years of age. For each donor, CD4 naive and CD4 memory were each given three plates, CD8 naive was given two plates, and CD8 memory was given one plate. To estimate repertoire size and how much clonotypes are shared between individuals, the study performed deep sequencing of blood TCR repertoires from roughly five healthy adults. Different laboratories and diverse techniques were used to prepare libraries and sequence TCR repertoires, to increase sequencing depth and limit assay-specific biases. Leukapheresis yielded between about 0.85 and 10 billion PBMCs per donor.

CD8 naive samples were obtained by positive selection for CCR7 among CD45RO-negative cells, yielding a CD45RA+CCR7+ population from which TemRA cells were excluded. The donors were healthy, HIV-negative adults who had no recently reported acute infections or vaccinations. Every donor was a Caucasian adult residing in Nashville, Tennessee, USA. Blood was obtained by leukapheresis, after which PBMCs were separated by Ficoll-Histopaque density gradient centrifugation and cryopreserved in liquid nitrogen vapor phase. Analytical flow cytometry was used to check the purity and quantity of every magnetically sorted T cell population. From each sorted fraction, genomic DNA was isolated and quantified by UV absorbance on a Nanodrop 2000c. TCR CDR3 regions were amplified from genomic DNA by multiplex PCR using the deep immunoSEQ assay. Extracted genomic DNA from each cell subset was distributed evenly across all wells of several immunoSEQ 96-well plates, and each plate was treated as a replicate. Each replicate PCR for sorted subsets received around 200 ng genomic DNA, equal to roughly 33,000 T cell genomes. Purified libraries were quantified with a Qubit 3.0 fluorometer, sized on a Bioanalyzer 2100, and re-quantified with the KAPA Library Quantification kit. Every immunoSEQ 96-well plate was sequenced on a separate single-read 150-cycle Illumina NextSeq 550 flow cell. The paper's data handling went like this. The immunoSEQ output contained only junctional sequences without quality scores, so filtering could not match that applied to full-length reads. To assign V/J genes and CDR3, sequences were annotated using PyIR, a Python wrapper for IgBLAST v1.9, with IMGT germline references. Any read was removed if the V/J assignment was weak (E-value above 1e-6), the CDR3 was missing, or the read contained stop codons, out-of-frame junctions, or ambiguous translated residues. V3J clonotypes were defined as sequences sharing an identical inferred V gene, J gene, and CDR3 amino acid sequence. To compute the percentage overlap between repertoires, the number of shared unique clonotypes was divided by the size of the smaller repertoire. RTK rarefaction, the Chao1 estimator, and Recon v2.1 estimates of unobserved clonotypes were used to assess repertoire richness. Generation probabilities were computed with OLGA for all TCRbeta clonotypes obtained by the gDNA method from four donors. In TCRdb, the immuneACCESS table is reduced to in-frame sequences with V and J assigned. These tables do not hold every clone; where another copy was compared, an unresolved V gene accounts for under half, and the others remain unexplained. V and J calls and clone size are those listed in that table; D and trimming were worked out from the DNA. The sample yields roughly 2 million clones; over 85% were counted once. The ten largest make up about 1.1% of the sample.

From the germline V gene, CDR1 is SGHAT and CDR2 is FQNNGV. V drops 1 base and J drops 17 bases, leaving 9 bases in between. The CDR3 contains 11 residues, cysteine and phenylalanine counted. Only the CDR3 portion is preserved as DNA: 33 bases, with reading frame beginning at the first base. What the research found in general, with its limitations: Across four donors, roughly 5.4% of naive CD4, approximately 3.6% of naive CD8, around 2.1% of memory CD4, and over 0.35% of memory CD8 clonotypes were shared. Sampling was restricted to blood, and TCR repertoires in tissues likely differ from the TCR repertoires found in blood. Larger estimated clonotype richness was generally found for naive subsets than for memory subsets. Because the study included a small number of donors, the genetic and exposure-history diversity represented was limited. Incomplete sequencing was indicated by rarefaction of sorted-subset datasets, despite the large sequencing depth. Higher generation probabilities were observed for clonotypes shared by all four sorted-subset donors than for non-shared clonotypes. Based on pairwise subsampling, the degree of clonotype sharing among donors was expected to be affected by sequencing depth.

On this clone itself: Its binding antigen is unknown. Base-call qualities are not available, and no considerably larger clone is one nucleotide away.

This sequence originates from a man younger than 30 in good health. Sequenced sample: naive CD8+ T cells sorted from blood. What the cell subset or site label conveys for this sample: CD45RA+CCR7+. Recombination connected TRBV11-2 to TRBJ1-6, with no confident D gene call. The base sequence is TGTGCCAGCAGCTTAGTTGCAGGCATCCACTTT. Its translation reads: CASSLVAGIHF.